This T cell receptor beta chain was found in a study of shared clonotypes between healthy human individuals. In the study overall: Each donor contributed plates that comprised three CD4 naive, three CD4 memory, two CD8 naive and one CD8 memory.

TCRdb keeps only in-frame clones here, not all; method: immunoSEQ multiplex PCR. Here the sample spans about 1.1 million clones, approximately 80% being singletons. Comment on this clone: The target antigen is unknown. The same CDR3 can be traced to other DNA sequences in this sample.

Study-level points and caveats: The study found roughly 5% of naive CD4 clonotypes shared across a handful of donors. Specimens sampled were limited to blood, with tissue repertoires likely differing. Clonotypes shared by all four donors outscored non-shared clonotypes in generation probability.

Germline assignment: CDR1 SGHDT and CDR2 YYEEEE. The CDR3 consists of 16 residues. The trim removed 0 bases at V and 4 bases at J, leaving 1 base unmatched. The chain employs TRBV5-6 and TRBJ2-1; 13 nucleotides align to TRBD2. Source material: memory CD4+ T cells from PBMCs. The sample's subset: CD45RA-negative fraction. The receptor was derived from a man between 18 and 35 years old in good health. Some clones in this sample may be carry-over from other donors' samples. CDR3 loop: CASSLGGLAGYNEQFF. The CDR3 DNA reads TGTGCCAGCAGCTTGGGGGGACTAGCGGGGTACAATGAGCAGTTCTTC.